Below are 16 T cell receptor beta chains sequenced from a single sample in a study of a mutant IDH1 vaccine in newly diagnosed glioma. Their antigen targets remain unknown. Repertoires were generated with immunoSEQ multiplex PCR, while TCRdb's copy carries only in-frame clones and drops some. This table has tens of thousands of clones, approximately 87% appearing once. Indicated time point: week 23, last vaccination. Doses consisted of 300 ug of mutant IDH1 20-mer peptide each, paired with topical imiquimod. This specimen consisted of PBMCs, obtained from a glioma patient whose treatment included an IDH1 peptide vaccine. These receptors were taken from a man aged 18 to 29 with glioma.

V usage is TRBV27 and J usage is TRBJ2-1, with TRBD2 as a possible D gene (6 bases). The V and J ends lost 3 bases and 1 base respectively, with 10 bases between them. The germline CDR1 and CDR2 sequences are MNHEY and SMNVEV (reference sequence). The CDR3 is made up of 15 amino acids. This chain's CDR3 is CASSFRRGSYNEQFF. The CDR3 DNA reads TGTGCCAGCAGTTTTAGGAGGGGTTCCTACAATGAGCAGTTCTTC.

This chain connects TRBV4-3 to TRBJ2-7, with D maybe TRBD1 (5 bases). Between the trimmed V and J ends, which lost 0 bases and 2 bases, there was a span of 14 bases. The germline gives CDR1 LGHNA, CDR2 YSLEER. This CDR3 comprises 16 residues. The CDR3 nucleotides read TGCGCCAGCAGCCAAGAATTGTTCCAGGGTCCCTACGAGCAGTACTTC. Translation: CASSQELFQGPYEQYF.

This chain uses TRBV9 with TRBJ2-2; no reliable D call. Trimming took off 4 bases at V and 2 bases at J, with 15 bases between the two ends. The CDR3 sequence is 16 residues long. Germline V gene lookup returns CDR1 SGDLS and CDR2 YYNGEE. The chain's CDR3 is CASSLKVQPNTGELFF. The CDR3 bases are TGTGCCAGCAGCTTGAAGGTCCAGCCTAACACCGGGGAGCTGTTTTTT.

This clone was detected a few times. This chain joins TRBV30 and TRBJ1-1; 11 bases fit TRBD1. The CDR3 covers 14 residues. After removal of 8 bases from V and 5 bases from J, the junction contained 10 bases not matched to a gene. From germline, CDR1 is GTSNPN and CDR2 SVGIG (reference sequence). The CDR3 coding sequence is TGTGCCCGGACCGGGACAGGGGGAAGGACTGAAGCTTTCTTT. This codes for CARTGTGGRTEAFF.

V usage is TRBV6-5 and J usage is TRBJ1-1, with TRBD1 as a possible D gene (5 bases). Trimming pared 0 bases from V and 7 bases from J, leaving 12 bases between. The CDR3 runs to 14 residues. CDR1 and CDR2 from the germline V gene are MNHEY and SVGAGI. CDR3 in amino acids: CASSYSGVTFEAFF. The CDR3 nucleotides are TGTGCCAGCAGTTACTCAGGGGTGACGTTTGAAGCTTTCTTT.

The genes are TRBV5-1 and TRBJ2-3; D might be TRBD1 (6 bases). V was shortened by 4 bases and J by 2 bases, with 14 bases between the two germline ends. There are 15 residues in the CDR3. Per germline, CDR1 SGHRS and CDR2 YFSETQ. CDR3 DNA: TGCGCCAGCAGCCTCCTGGGGGCCTACACAGATACGCAGTATTTT. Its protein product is CASSLLGAYTDTQYF.

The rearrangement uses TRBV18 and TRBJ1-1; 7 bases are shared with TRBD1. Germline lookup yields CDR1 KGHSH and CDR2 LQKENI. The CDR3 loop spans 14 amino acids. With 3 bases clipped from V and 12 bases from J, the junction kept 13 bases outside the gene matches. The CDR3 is CASSPGLSQGVPFF. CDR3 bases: TGTGCCAGCTCACCGGGCTTATCGCAGGGGGTACCTTTCTTT.

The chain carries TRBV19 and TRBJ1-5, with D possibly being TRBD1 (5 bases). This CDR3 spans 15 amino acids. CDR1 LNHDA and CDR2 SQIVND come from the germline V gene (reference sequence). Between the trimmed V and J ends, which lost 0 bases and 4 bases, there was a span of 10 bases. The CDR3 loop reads CASSIEATDNQPQHF. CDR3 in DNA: TGTGCCAGTAGTATAGAGGCGACAGATAATCAGCCCCAGCATTTT.

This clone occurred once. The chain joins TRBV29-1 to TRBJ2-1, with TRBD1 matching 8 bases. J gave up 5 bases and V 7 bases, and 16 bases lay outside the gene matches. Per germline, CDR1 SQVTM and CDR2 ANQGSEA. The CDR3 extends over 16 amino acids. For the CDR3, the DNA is TGCAGCGCCACTCCAACCGGGACAGGAGGCGACAATGAGCAGTTCTTC. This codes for CSATPTGTGGDNEQFF.

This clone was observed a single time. The CDR3 is CASRRTGGINQPQHF. The CDR3 DNA follows: TGTGCCAGTAGGAGGACAGGGGGAATCAATCAGCCCCAGCATTTT. The chain carries TRBV19 and TRBJ1-5; 10 nucleotides align to TRBD1. V lost 6 bases and J lost 3; bases outside the gene matches: 5. Germline lookup yields CDR1 LNHDA and CDR2 SQIVND (reference sequence). This CDR3 comprises 15 residues.

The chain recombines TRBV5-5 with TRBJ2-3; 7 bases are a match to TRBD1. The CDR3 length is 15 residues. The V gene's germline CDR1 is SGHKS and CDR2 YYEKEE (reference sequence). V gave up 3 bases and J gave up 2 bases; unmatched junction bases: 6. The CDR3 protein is CASSSRDRDTDTQYF. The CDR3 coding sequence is TGTGCCAGCAGCTCCCGGGACAGAGACACAGATACGCAGTATTTT.

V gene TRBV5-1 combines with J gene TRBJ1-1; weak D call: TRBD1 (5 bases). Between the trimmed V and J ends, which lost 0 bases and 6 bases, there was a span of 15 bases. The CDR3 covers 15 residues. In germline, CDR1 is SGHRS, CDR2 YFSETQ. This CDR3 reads CASSLGARGESEAFF. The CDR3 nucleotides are TGCGCCAGCAGCTTGGGCGCGCGAGGGGAGTCTGAAGCTTTCTTT. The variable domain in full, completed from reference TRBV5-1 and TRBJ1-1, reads KAGVTQTPRYLIKTRGQQVTLSCSPISGHRSVSWYQQTPGQGLQFLFEYFSETQRNKGNFPGRFSGRQFSNSRSEMNVSTLELGDSALYLCASSLGARGESEAFFGQGTRLTVV.

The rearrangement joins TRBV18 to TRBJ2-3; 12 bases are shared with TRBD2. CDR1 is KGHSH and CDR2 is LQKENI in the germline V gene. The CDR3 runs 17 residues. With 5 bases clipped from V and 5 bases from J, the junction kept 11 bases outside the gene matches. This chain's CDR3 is CASSSTSGGPEGDTQYF. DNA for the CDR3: TGTGCCAGCTCATCGACTAGCGGGGGCCCAGAGGGAGATACGCAGTATTTT.

CDR3 coding DNA: TGCGCCAGCAGCCAAGATCAGGACGGACTTTACGAGCAGTACTTC. Translation gives CASSQDQDGLYEQYF. The chain recombines TRBV4-1 with TRBJ2-7, with D perhaps TRBD2 (5 bases). The V gene's germline CDR1 is MGHRA and CDR2 YSYEKL. This CDR3 is built from 15 residues. The V and J ends lost 0 bases and 4 bases respectively, with 13 bases between them.

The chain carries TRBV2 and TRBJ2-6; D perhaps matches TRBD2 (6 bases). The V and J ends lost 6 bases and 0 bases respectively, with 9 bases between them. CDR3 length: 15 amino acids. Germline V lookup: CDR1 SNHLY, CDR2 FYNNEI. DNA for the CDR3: TGTGCCAGCAGCGACGGGGGCTCTGGGGCCAACGTCCTGACTTTC. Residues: CASSDGGSGANVLTF.

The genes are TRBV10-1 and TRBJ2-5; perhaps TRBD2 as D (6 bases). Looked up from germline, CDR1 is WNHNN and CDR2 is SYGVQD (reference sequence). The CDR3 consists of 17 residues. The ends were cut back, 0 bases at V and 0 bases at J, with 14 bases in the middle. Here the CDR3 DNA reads TGCGCCAGCAGTGAGTCTGGAGGGACGGACCACCAAGAGACCCAGTACTTC. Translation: CASSESGGTDHQETQYF.